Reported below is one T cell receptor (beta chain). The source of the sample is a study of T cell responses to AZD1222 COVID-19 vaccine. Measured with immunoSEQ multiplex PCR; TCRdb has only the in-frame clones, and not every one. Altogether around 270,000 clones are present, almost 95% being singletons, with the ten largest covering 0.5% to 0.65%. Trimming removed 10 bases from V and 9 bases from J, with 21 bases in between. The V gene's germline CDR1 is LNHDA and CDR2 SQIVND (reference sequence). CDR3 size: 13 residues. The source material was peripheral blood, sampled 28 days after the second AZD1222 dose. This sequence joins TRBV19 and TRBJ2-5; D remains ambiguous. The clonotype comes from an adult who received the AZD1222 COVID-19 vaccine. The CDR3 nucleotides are TGTGCCACTTTAAGTACCCTTTCTGGGGCCCAGTACTTC. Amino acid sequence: CATLSTLSGAQYF.